These T cell receptor beta chains were read from a single sample in a study of blood T cell repertoires in COVID-19. The method was immunoSEQ multiplex PCR; TCRdb's version includes in-frame clones alone and lacks a portion of them. The sample consists of 250,000 to 350,000 clones, 86% of them appearing once. The material sequenced was peripheral blood. The receptor source for this set is a woman aged 65 to 85 with COVID-19, enrolled during active disease. The CDR3 runs from the conserved cysteine through the conserved F or W. The D gene is left open where the match is weak. Clone size appears in some rows only: once, few, many, or a class for an expanded clone.

v_call	d_call	clone_size	j_call	cdr3_aa	cdr3_nt
TRBV2	TRBD2	NA	TRBJ2-7	CASSEPGLSYEQYF	TGTGCCAGCAGTGAACCGGGACTATCCTACGAGCAGTACTTC
TRBV3-1/TRBV3-2	TRBD1	NA	TRBJ1-5	CASSLDRGAQPQHF	TGTGCCAGCAGCCTAGACAGGGGGGCTCAGCCCCAGCATTTT
TRBV12-3/TRBV12-4	NA	NA	TRBJ1-2	CASSFGHPSGYTF	TGTGCCAGCAGTTTTGGGCATCCCAGCGGCTACACCTTC
TRBV21-1	NA	NA	TRBJ2-4	CASRAERAKNIQYF	TGTGCCAGCAGGGCGGAGAGAGCCAAAAACATTCAGTACTTC
TRBV18	NA	NA	TRBJ1-2	CASSPAQGLPQGNYGYTF	TGTGCCAGCTCACCAGCGCAAGGATTACCCCAGGGTAACTATGGCTACACCTTC
TRBV18	TRBD1	few	TRBJ2-3	CASSKTGSGDTQYF	TGTGCCAGCTCCAAGACAGGGTCGGGAGATACGCAGTATTTT
TRBV4-1	NA	NA	TRBJ2-3	CASKQDMGTDTQYF	TGCGCCAGCAAGCAGGATATGGGCACAGATACGCAGTATTTT
TRBV4-1	TRBD1	NA	TRBJ2-7	CASSQVFPGQGTYEQYF	TGCGCCAGCAGCCAAGTCTTCCCGGGACAGGGGACCTACGAGCAGTACTTC
TRBV15	TRBD2	NA	TRBJ2-1	CATSRAHLAGVWNEQFF	TGTGCCACCAGCAGAGCCCATCTAGCGGGGGTGTGGAATGAGCAGTTCTTC
TRBV24-1	NA	NA	TRBJ1-1	CATSDGQAGAFLEAFF	TGTGCCACCAGTGATGGCCAGGCGGGCGCATTTCTTGAAGCTTTCTTT
TRBV18	TRBD1	NA	TRBJ2-2	CASSPGTGITGELFF	TGTGCCAGCTCACCCGGGACAGGGATCACCGGGGAGCTGTTTTTT
TRBV5-4	TRBD2	NA	TRBJ2-3	CASSLGSGGITDTQYF	TGTGCCAGCAGCTTGGGTAGCGGGGGGATCACAGATACGCAGTATTTT
TRBV12-5	TRBD1	NA	TRBJ1-6	CASGLEDRGSSPLHF	TGTGCTAGTGGTTTGGAAGACAGGGGGTCTTCACCCCTCCACTTT
TRBV7-2	TRBD2	NA	TRBJ2-1	CASSLGGGISYNEQFF	TGTGCCAGCAGCTTAGGGGGGGGAATATCCTACAATGAGCAGTTCTTC
TRBV4-1	TRBD2	NA	TRBJ2-3	CASRPLAGVTDTQYF	TGCGCCAGCAGGCCCCTAGCGGGGGTCACAGATACGCAGTATTTT
TRBV7-9	NA	NA	TRBJ2-7	CASSSGLSYEQYF	TGTGCCAGCAGCTCGGGACTTTCCTACGAGCAGTACTTC
TRBV5-8	NA	once	TRBJ1-3	CASSFGTGSGNTIYF	TGTGCCAGCAGCTTTGGAACAGGGAGTGGAAACACCATATATTTT
TRBV24-1	NA	NA	TRBJ1-1	CAPPGHYTEAFF	TGTGCCCCGCCGGGACATTACACTGAAGCTTTCTTT
TRBV11-2	NA	NA	TRBJ2-3	CASSPLEGTDTQYF	TGTGCCAGCAGCCCACTAGAAGGCACAGATACGCAGTATTTT
TRBV27	TRBD1	NA	TRBJ1-1	CASRHRGLNTEAFF	TGTGCCAGCAGGCACAGGGGGCTGAACACTGAAGCTTTCTTT
TRBV5-6	NA	NA	TRBJ1-1	CASSFQSSPTEAFF	TGTGCCAGCAGCTTTCAGTCTTCCCCCACTGAAGCTTTCTTT
TRBV6-6	TRBD2	NA	TRBJ2-7	CASSYEAGGEYF	TGTGCCAGCAGTTACGAAGCGGGGGGTGAGTACTTC
TRBV6-5	NA	NA	TRBJ2-2	CASMMGGGAGELFF	TGTGCCAGCATGATGGGGGGGGGCGCCGGGGAGCTGTTTTTT
TRBV2	TRBD1	NA	TRBJ1-2	CASADTGDGYTF	TGTGCCAGCGCCGATACAGGGGATGGCTACACCTTC
TRBV10-3	TRBD1	NA	TRBJ1-1	CAISERTGANLNTEAFF	TGTGCCATCAGTGAACGGACAGGGGCGAACTTGAACACTGAAGCTTTCTTT
TRBV27	NA	NA	TRBJ1-1	CASSLRGRTEAFF	TGTGCCAGCAGTTTGAGGGGGAGAACTGAAGCTTTCTTT
TRBV5-1	NA	NA	TRBJ2-6	CASGRDSGANVLTF	TGCGCCAGCGGGCGGGACTCTGGGGCCAACGTCCTGACTTTC
TRBV2	TRBD1	NA	TRBJ2-2	CASRGDRNTGELFF	TGTGCCAGCAGGGGGGACAGGAACACCGGGGAGCTGTTTTTT
TRBV6-5	TRBD1	NA	TRBJ1-5	CASSPDREDQPQHF	TGTGCCAGCAGCCCGGACAGGGAAGATCAGCCCCAGCATTTT
TRBV5-4	TRBD1	NA	TRBJ1-2	CASSPQGVGGYTF	TGTGCCAGCAGCCCGCAGGGGGTAGGTGGCTACACCTTC
TRBV29-1	TRBD1	NA	TRBJ2-7	CSVEERDRAPYEQYF	TGCAGCGTTGAAGAAAGGGACAGGGCCCCCTACGAGCAGTACTTC
TRBV5-6	NA	NA	TRBJ1-2	CASSLGTKHYGYTF	TGTGCCAGCAGCCTTGGGACAAAGCACTATGGCTACACCTTC
TRBV11-2	NA	NA	TRBJ2-5	CASSLYRGPETQYF	TGTGCCAGCAGCTTATATCGGGGTCCAGAGACCCAGTACTTC
TRBV5-1	TRBD2	once	TRBJ2-3	CASSLEGRTSGGGTDTQYF	TGCGCCAGCAGCTTGGAGGGCCGAACTAGCGGGGGTGGAACAGATACGCAGTATTTT
TRBV7-2	NA	NA	TRBJ1-3	CASSFSDDSGNTIYF	TGTGCCAGCAGCTTCAGCGATGACTCTGGAAACACCATATATTTT
TRBV18	NA	few	TRBJ1-1	CASSENRATEAFF	TGTGCCAGCTCAGAAAACAGGGCCACTGAAGCTTTCTTT
TRBV5-5	NA	once	TRBJ2-7	CASSYIRGRTSEQYF	TGTGCCAGCAGCTACATCAGGGGAAGAACTTCCGAGCAGTACTTC
TRBV12-5	NA	NA	TRBJ1-1	CASGLAPGQEAFF	TGTGCTAGTGGTTTGGCCCCAGGACAGGAAGCTTTCTTT
TRBV4-3	NA	NA	TRBJ2-1	CASSQGSRGSRGNEQFF	TGCGCCAGCAGCCAAGGAAGTAGGGGGTCTCGGGGCAATGAGCAGTTCTTC
TRBV11-2	NA	NA	TRBJ1-1	CASSSSGGRNTEAFF	TGTGCCAGCAGCTCCTCCGGGGGGAGGAACACTGAAGCTTTCTTT
TRBV7-8	NA	NA	TRBJ1-1	CASSSPGREDTEAFF	TGTGCCAGCAGCTCCCCGGGAAGGGAGGACACTGAAGCTTTCTTT
TRBV28	TRBD2	NA	TRBJ2-1	CASSSGGARNEQFF	TGTGCCAGCAGTAGCGGGGGGGCCCGAAATGAGCAGTTCTTC